The next 9 T cell receptor beta chains were all read from a single sample in a study of cytomegalovirus exposure and HLA in healthy donors. Primers included in the PCR were 60 Vbeta and 13 Jbeta primers. The table came from immunoSEQ multiplex PCR; TCRdb's copy has only in-frame clones and leaves some out. Of over 100,000 clones in the sample, around 87% were seen once. Specimen: PBMCs. The receptors here all came from a young woman in good health and CMV-seronegative.

This rearrangement joins TRBV4-3 to TRBJ2-7; D is unclear. Trimming left V 0 bases short and J 4 bases short, with 13 bases between. Germline values: CDR1 LGHNA, CDR2 YSLEER. This CDR3 is built from 15 residues. CDR3 residues: CASSQDLATPYEQYF. The CDR3 bases are TGCGCCAGCAGCCAAGATCTGGCGACACCTTACGAGCAGTACTTC.

The V gene is TRBV7-2, the J gene TRBJ2-7; a possible D gene is TRBD2 (5 bases). The CDR3 covers 16 residues. Germline assignment: CDR1 SGHTA and CDR2 FQGNSA. V gave up 1 base and J gave up 4 bases, with 17 bases separating them. The chain's CDR3 is CASSLEGGLSQYEQYF. CDR3 bases: TGTGCCAGCAGCTTAGAAGGAGGACTCAGCCAATACGAGCAGTACTTC.

The chain is built from TRBV19 and TRBJ2-5, with TRBD2 matching over 13 bases. The length of the CDR3 is 16 residues. Germline CDR1 reads LNHDA; CDR2 reads SQIVND (reference sequence). The J segment lost 2 bases and the V segment lost 1 base, leaving 1 base of the junction unmatched. CDR3 loop: CASSIGTSGGQETQYF. The CDR3 nucleotides read TGTGCCAGTAGTATAGGGACTAGCGGGGGACAAGAGACCCAGTACTTC.

About this clone itself: This same CDR3 is encoded by further DNA sequences in the sample. The chain uses TRBV5-1 and TRBJ1-1; 9 bases align to TRBD1. Germline V gene lookup returns CDR1 SGHRS and CDR2 YFSETQ. This CDR3 spans 14 amino acids. V shed 4 bases, J shed 1 base, and the junction held 2 bases outside the gene matches. The CDR3 DNA sequence: TGCGCCAGCAGCCCGGGACAGGGGAACACTGAAGCTTTCTTT. Protein sequence: CASSPGQGNTEAFF.

The gene calls are TRBV29-1 and TRBJ2-7; TRBD2 is a possible D gene (7 bases). Trimming took 1 base from V and 8 from J, leaving 15 bases between them. Germline V lookup: CDR1 SQVTM, CDR2 ANQGSEA. CDR3 length equals 13 residues. In nucleotides, the CDR3 is TGCAGCGTTGAAGGGGGGGGCGCACCTCAGCAGTACTTC. Encoded protein: CSVEGGGAPQQYF.

The V and J genes are TRBV27 and TRBJ1-5; TRBD1 might be the D (5 bases). Germline assignment: CDR1 MNHEY and CDR2 SMNVEV (reference sequence). The CDR3 runs to 14 residues. Trimming removed 9 bases at V and 2 bases at J, with 14 bases between. In nucleotides, the CDR3 is TGTGCCAGTGGGAGGGTAGGGGGCAATCAGCCCCAGCATTTT. It is translated as CASGRVGGNQPQHF.

The chain is built from TRBV5-6 and TRBJ2-7, with D tentatively TRBD1 (5 bases). V lost 0 bases and J 6 bases, leaving 10 bases between the germline ends. Germline V gene sequence: CDR1 SGHDT, CDR2 YYEEEE. This CDR3 region has 13 residues. The CDR3 protein is CASSLVDSLEQYF. The CDR3 DNA is TGTGCCAGCAGCTTGGTCGACAGCCTCGAGCAGTACTTC. The entire variable domain, with the rest obtained from reference TRBV5-6 and TRBJ2-7, is as follows: DAGVTQSPTHLIKTRGQQVTLRCSPKSGHDTVSWYQQALGQGPQFIFQYYEEEERQRGNFPDRFSGHQFPNYSSELNVNALLLGDSALYLCASSLVDSLEQYFGPGTRLTVT.

The CDR3 DNA reads TGTGCCAGCAGTTATAGTCGGACACAGACCTACGAGCAGTACTTC. Translating it yields CASSYSRTQTYEQYF. The chain combines TRBV6-5 with TRBJ2-7, with D perhaps TRBD1 (5 bases). V was shortened by 3 bases and J by 2 bases, with 14 bases between the two germline ends. The germline gives CDR1 MNHEY, CDR2 SVGAGI. The CDR3 has 15 amino acids.

The chain links TRBV4-3 to TRBJ2-1; the D gene is possibly TRBD2 (6 bases). The CDR3 has 15 residues. The V end lost 3 bases, the J end lost 4 bases, and 13 bases lay between the germline ends. Germline V gene sequence: CDR1 LGHNA, CDR2 YSLEER. CDR3 region: CASSQTSRQYNEQFF. DNA for the CDR3: TGCGCCAGCAGCCAGACTAGTAGACAATACAATGAGCAGTTCTTC.